A single sample is the source of the 9 T cell receptor beta chains below, sequenced in a study of blood T cell repertoires in COVID-19. Sequencing was performed with immunoSEQ multiplex PCR; in TCRdb, only in-frame clones are kept and a portion is missing. The sample records around 170,000 clones, around 77% being singletons. Sequencing was done on a sample of peripheral blood. The receptors stem from a man aged 65 to 85 with active or convalescent COVID-19.

V usage is TRBV28 and J usage is TRBJ1-5; no clear D. CDR3 length equals 12 residues. Looked up from germline, CDR1 is MDHEN and CDR2 is SYDVKM. Trimming took 2 bases from V and 9 from J, leaving 8 bases between them. The CDR3 spells CASSLVVGPQHF. The CDR3 bases are TGTGCCAGCAGTTTAGTAGTCGGGCCCCAGCATTTT.

The V call is TRBV18, the J call TRBJ1-1; D may be TRBD1 (6 bases). The V gene lost 4 bases and the J gene lost 5 bases, with 20 bases spanning the gap. Germline V lookup: CDR1 KGHSH, CDR2 LQKENI. This CDR3 is built from 16 residues. Written as DNA, the CDR3 is TGTGCCAGCTCACTCACGGGGCCAGGGGAGTCGACTGAAGCTTTCTTT. It yields the protein CASSLTGPGESTEAFF.

In this sample, this clone turned up a few times. The chain has TRBV5-5 and TRBJ2-7; D is possibly TRBD2 (5 bases). The ends were cut back, 2 bases at V and 5 bases at J, with 11 bases in the middle. The CDR3 totals 13 residues. Germline V gives CDR1 SGHKS, CDR2 YYEKEE (reference sequence). The CDR3 region is CASSFEGPDEQYF. CDR3 nucleotides: TGTGCCAGCAGCTTCGAGGGTCCCGACGAGCAGTACTTC.

A word on this clone: A much bigger clone sits one base away, suggesting this may be a read error. The chain uses TRBV7-2 and TRBJ1-2; the D gene is possibly TRBD1 (6 bases). CDR1 and CDR2 (germline): SGHTA, FQGNSA. Deletions cut 5 bases from V and 2 bases from J, with 9 bases between. CDR3 length: 13 residues. The CDR3 here is CASSPDRNYGYTF. The CDR3 bases are TGTGCCAGCAGCCCAGACAGGAACTATGGCTACACCTTC.

The gene calls are TRBV7-2 and TRBJ2-7, with D perhaps matching TRBD1 (6 bases). CDR3 length: 15 amino acids. Between the trimmed V and J ends, which lost 4 bases and 2 bases, there was a span of 15 bases. Germline values: CDR1 SGHTA, CDR2 FQGNSA. The CDR3 loop reads CASSYLVTGPYEQYF. CDR3 DNA: TGTGCCAGCAGCTACTTAGTGACAGGTCCCTACGAGCAGTACTTC.

This clone was detected a few times. The CDR3 DNA sequence: TGTGCCAGCAGCTTAGAACTAGCGGACACCGGGGAGCTGTTTTTT. Its protein is CASSLELADTGELFF. The chain employs TRBV7-9 and TRBJ2-2; TRBD2 aligns across 8 bases. J lost 3 bases, V lost 1 base, and 1 base had no gene match. The CDR3 totals 15 residues. Germline-derived CDR1 and CDR2 are SEHNR and FQNEAQ (reference sequence). The full variable domain, completed using reference TRBV7-9 and TRBJ2-2, is DTGVSQNPRHKITKRGQNVTFRCDPISEHNRLYWYRQTLGQGPEFLTYFQNEAQLEKSRLLSDRFSAERPKGSFSTLEIQRTEQGDSAMYLCASSLELADTGELFFGEGSRLTVL.

The chain combines TRBV18 with TRBJ1-5, with 8 nucleotides matching TRBD1. The trim removed 4 bases at V and 7 bases at J, leaving 9 bases unmatched. Germline CDR1 reads KGHSH; CDR2 reads LQKENI. The CDR3 runs 15 residues. The CDR3 here is CASSQLSQGAQPQHF. In DNA form, the CDR3 reads TGTGCCAGCTCACAACTCAGTCAGGGGGCACAGCCCCAGCATTTT.

This chain connects TRBV19 to TRBJ2-7; D remains unclear. V shed 3 bases and J shed 4 bases, with 16 bases lying between them. Germline CDR1 is LNHDA and CDR2 is SQIVND (reference sequence). The CDR3 has 15 residues. CDR3 sequence (DNA): TGTGCCAGTAGTATTGACACGACCCGGTGGTACGAGCAGTACTTC. Its translation is CASSIDTTRWYEQYF.

The rearrangement links TRBV19 to TRBJ2-3; D not resolved. The CDR3 runs 13 residues. Trimming stripped 5 bases from V and 6 bases from J, with 12 bases between. The germline CDR1 and CDR2 sequences are LNHDA and SQIVND (reference sequence). CDR3 nucleotides: TGTGCCAGTAGTTCCTCCCCGGGTGATACGCAGTATTTT. Residues: CASSSSPGDTQYF.